The 30 T cell receptor beta chains given below trace back to one sample, sequenced in a study of blood T cell repertoires in COVID-19 (dated by TCRdb to 2019 to 2021). Library preparation employed the immunoSEQ multiplex PCR assay. The clones in this table, taken by TCRdb from immuneACCESS, are in-frame only. Not every clone is retained; where verified, under half of the shortfall comes from an unresolved V gene, and the cause of the rest is unknown. This sample comprises approximately 89,000 clones, 78% of them detected only once. 6.3% of the sample belongs to the ten largest clones. Specimen: peripheral blood. These TCRs come from a man aged 65-85 years with COVID-19, enrolled during active disease.

The sample holds a few counts of this clone. The chain combines TRBV10-3 with TRBJ1-2, with 10 nucleotides matching TRBD1. V was clipped by 3 bases and J by 7 bases; unmatched bases: 5. The CDR3 covers 14 residues. CDR1 is ENHRY and CDR2 is SYGVKD in the germline V gene. CDR3 region: CAISEDRGQGGYTF. The CDR3 DNA reads as TGTGCCATCAGTGAAGACAGGGGGCAGGGTGGCTACACCTTC.

This clone has just a few counts. The chain couples TRBV10-3 to TRBJ1-6; D perhaps matches TRBD1 (6 bases). The CDR3 runs to 16 residues. Germline V gives CDR1 ENHRY, CDR2 SYGVKD. V was clipped by 2 bases and J by 12 bases, with 20 bases between them. The chain's CDR3 is CAISEGGADNLVPLHF. The CDR3 DNA reads TGTGCCATCAGTGAGGGGGGGGCAGACAACCTGGTACCCCTCCACTTT.

This clone was seen only a few times. J is TRBJ2-3 and V is TRBV29-1; the D gene is possibly TRBD2 (5 bases). With 6 bases removed from V and 2 bases from J, the gap between germline ends came to 12 bases. The CDR3 contains 13 residues. Germline CDR1 reads SQVTM; CDR2 reads ANQGSEA. CDR3 DNA sequence: TGCAGCGTCCGGCGCGGGCACACAGATACGCAGTATTTT. It yields the protein CSVRRGHTDTQYF.

The V call is TRBV20-1, the J call TRBJ1-1; no definite D call. CDR3 length equals 10 residues. The germline V and J ends were trimmed by 6 bases and 10 bases, with 12 bases remaining between them. Germline CDR1 and CDR2: DFQATT and SNEGSKA (reference sequence). The CDR3 bases are TGCAGTGCCGGGGAGGCGAGAGCTTTCTTT. Encoded protein: CSAGEARAFF.

The rearrangement uses TRBV13 and TRBJ1-1; 10 nucleotides agree with TRBD1. Germline V gives CDR1 PRHDT, CDR2 FYEKMQ (reference sequence). Trimming took 5 bases from V and 3 from J; bases not matched to a gene: 15. The CDR3 covers 18 residues. The CDR3 region has the DNA TGTGCCAGCAGCCGCACCCTGACAGGGGGCTGGGGTGACACTGAAGCTTTCTTT. It translates to CASSRTLTGGWGDTEAFF.

This clone appeared a single time. The rearrangement links TRBV6-5 to TRBJ2-1; a possible D gene is TRBD2 (6 bases). Germline assignment: CDR1 MNHEY and CDR2 SVGAGI. The CDR3 length is 16 residues. Deletions cut 0 bases from V and 3 bases from J, with 12 bases between. The CDR3 region has the DNA TGTGCCAGCAGTTACTCGGGACTCTCAATCTACAATGAGCAGTTCTTC. It translates to CASSYSGLSIYNEQFF.

In this sample, this clone turned up a few times. The chain has TRBV28 and TRBJ2-7; the match to TRBD2 covers 15 bases. Germline V CDR1 and CDR2: MDHEN, SYDVKM. The CDR3 extends over 16 amino acids. J lost 4 bases, V lost 5 bases, and 6 bases had no gene match. CDR3 nucleotides: TGTGCCAGCAGTACCCCCGGACTAGCGGGAGGGTACGAGCAGTACTTC. Translating gives CASSTPGLAGGYEQYF.

In its sample, this clone ranks as medium-sized (0.01 to 0.1%). This chain links TRBV6-2 or TRBV6-3 with TRBJ2-1; 10 nucleotides agree with TRBD1. Per germline, CDR1 MNHEY and CDR2 SVGEGT. The CDR3 consists of 17 residues. V lost 6 bases and J lost 8; bases outside the gene matches: 16. The CDR3 sequence is CASSFRAPGQGRDEQFF. CDR3 DNA: TGTGCCAGCAGCTTCCGTGCCCCGGGACAGGGGAGAGATGAGCAGTTCTTC.

The rearrangement links TRBV6-1 to TRBJ2-1; 7 nucleotides match TRBD1. Germline CDR1 MNHNS, CDR2 SASEGT. CDR3 length: 16 amino acids. Trimming removed 4 bases from V and 3 bases from J; junction bases left unmatched: 9. The CDR3 bases are TGTGCCAGCAGTGTCCAGACTGACAGGGTCTACAATGAGCAGTTCTTC. Protein product: CASSVQTDRVYNEQFF.

V and J are TRBV7-9 and TRBJ2-1, with 7 positions matching TRBD2. Losses at the gene ends were 0 bases for V and 4 bases for J; bases not matched to a gene: 0. In germline, CDR1 is SEHNR, CDR2 FQNEAQ (reference sequence). This CDR3 region has 14 residues. The CDR3 DNA is TGTGCCAGCAGCTTAGCGGGGGGGTACAATGAGCAGTTCTTC. Amino acids: CASSLAGGYNEQFF.

There are a few counts of this clone. This chain connects TRBV2 to TRBJ1-4; TRBD1 might be the D (6 bases). CDR3 length equals 15 residues. Germline V gene lookup returns CDR1 SNHLY and CDR2 FYNNEI. Trimming stripped 4 bases from V and 1 base from J, with 10 bases between. CDR3 sequence: CASSVQGLTNEKLFF. CDR3 in DNA: TGTGCCAGCAGTGTACAGGGTCTAACTAATGAAAAACTGTTTTTT.

In its sample, this clone was seen once. Here the CDR3 reads CAKGRERDHYEQYF. As DNA, the CDR3 is TGTGCCAAAGGAAGGGAGCGGGACCACTACGAGCAGTACTTC. The chain couples TRBV6-5 to TRBJ2-7, with 7 bases lining up with TRBD2. Germline assignment: CDR1 MNHEY and CDR2 SVGAGI. The CDR3 extends over 14 amino acids. J gave up 3 bases and V 10 bases, and 12 bases lay outside the gene matches.

This sequence joins TRBV7-2 and TRBJ2-5; TRBD1 aligns across 7 bases. CDR3 length: 13 residues. Trimming took 5 bases from V and 4 from J; bases not matched to a gene: 4. Germline V CDR1 and CDR2: SGHTA, FQGNSA. The CDR3 loop reads CASSTSGGETQYF. For the CDR3, the DNA is TGTGCCAGCAGCACCTCAGGGGGAGAGACCCAGTACTTC.

This chain connects TRBV19 to TRBJ2-2; TRBD1 is a possible D gene (6 bases). CDR3 size: 14 residues. V was cut by 6 bases and J by 3 bases, with 11 bases left in between. Per the germline V gene, CDR1 is LNHDA and CDR2 is SQIVND (reference sequence). CDR3 sequence: CASSRRGDTGELFF. The CDR3 DNA reads as TGTGCCAGTAGCCGCAGGGGAGACACCGGGGAGCTGTTTTTT.

Of note for this clone: A single base separates this from a much larger clone, so it may be a read error. The chain has TRBV9 and TRBJ1-5, with D maybe TRBD1 (5 bases). Germline V gene data show CDR1 as SGDLS and CDR2 as YYNGEE. The CDR3 covers 14 residues. V lost 4 bases and J 0 bases, leaving 8 bases between the germline ends. CDR3 bases: TGTGCCAGCAGCCCCGACAGTAGCAATCAGCCCCAGCATTTT. It yields the protein CASSPDSSNQPQHF.

This chain uses TRBV5-1 with TRBJ2-7; 11 nucleotides agree with TRBD2. Germline trimming cut 4 bases from V and 4 bases from J; bases unmatched to any gene: 4. The CDR3 has 14 amino acids. The germline V gene has CDR1 SGHRS and CDR2 YFSETQ. The CDR3, as DNA: TGCGCCAGCAGCACGACTAGCGGGACGTACGAGCAGTACTTC. It codes for CASSTTSGTYEQYF.

The chain joins TRBV18 to TRBJ1-5; D ambiguous. The V gene's germline CDR1 is KGHSH and CDR2 LQKENI. V was trimmed by 2 bases and J by 1 base, leaving 9 bases between them. This CDR3 comprises 15 residues. CDR3 DNA: TGTGCCAGCTCACCAACAGTCCTGAGCAATCAGCCCCAGCATTTT. Translated, it gives CASSPTVLSNQPQHF.

The chain uses TRBV19 and TRBJ2-7; TRBD1 might be the D (6 bases). V lost 5 bases and J 3 bases, leaving 17 bases between the germline ends. CDR1 LNHDA and CDR2 SQIVND come from the germline V gene (reference sequence). The CDR3 extends over 15 amino acids. The CDR3 sequence is CASSVTGTTNYEQYF. CDR3 nucleotides: TGTGCCAGTAGTGTGACCGGGACAACGAACTACGAGCAGTACTTC.

The gene calls are TRBV5-1 and TRBJ1-1, with 7 nucleotides matching TRBD1. V was pared by 4 bases and J by 4 bases, with 7 bases of the junction left unmatched. The CDR3 is 14 residues long. Germline V gene lookup returns CDR1 SGHRS and CDR2 YFSETQ. CDR3: CASSLLTGSTEAFF. The CDR3 region has the DNA TGCGCCAGCAGCCTCCTGACAGGGAGCACTGAAGCTTTCTTT.

The rearrangement uses TRBV18 and TRBJ1-1; perhaps TRBD1 as D (5 bases). V was trimmed by 1 base and J by 4 bases, leaving 7 bases between them. The length of the CDR3 is 13 residues. Germline lookup yields CDR1 KGHSH and CDR2 LQKENI. The CDR3 spells CASSPRGGTEAFF. CDR3 DNA: TGTGCCAGCTCACCACGGGGGGGCACTGAAGCTTTCTTT.

This clone was seen only a few times. The chain uses TRBV24-1 and TRBJ1-4, with a weak D call TRBD1 (6 bases). Germline values: CDR1 KGHDR, CDR2 SFDVKD. With 4 bases removed from V and 7 bases from J, the gap between germline ends came to 15 bases. The CDR3 extends over 15 amino acids. DNA of the CDR3: TGTGCCACCAGTGACCGGGACATAGGCGGTGAAAAACTGTTTTTT. It encodes CATSDRDIGGEKLFF.

The rearrangement joins TRBV27 to TRBJ2-2; TRBD2 agrees at 8 bases. The CDR3 is 16 residues long. J gave up 5 bases and V 6 bases, and 11 bases lay outside the gene matches. Germline loops: CDR1 MNHEY, CDR2 SMNVEV (reference sequence). Here the CDR3 reads CASRPIAGRGTGELFF. The CDR3 DNA reads TGTGCCAGCAGACCGATAGCGGGACGGGGGACCGGGGAGCTGTTTTTT.

This clone was counted between two and nine times. V usage is TRBV4-1 and J usage is TRBJ2-3; TRBD2 agrees at 8 bases. The CDR3 length is 15 residues. The germline V gene has CDR1 MGHRA and CDR2 YSYEKL. Trimming took 0 bases from V and 6 from J; bases not matched to a gene: 5. CDR3 bases: TGCGCCAGCAGCCAAGAGGGGGCGGGGGGTGATACGCAGTATTTT. Protein product: CASSQEGAGGDTQYF.

This clone came up once. The chain couples TRBV19 to TRBJ1-2, with D maybe TRBD1 (5 bases). The CDR3 extends over 18 amino acids. Germline V lookup: CDR1 LNHDA, CDR2 SQIVND (reference sequence). V was clipped by 1 base and J by 0 bases, with 18 bases between them. The CDR3 coding sequence is TGTGCCAGTAGTATAGGTTTGGGGCAGGACCCTGCTAACTATGGCTACACCTTC. Its protein is CASSIGLGQDPANYGYTF.

This clone came up once. This chain uses TRBV19 with TRBJ1-1; D might be TRBD1 (6 bases). The CDR3 sequence is 13 residues long. Trimming left V 9 bases short and J 2 bases short, with 13 bases between. Per the germline V gene, CDR1 is LNHDA and CDR2 is SQIVND (reference sequence). CDR3 coding DNA: TGTGCCAGCGCGGCGGGGGCAAACACTGAAGCTTTCTTT. Residues: CASAAGANTEAFF.

The chain employs TRBV19 and TRBJ2-5; TRBD1 is a possible D gene (6 bases). V was pared by 7 bases and J by 5 bases, with 23 bases between. In germline, CDR1 is LNHDA, CDR2 SQIVND (reference sequence). This CDR3 is built from 16 residues. The CDR3 reads CASTKNGNRAWETQYF. The DNA for the CDR3 is TGTGCCAGTACGAAAAATGGAAACAGGGCTTGGGAGACCCAGTACTTC.

V usage is TRBV7-2 and J usage is TRBJ1-2; possibly TRBD1 for D (5 bases). The germline CDR1 and CDR2 sequences are SGHTA and FQGNSA. The CDR3 is 14 residues long. V gave up 5 bases and J gave up 7 bases, with 17 bases separating them. CDR3 region: CASSAGTFTIGYTF. DNA of the CDR3: TGTGCCAGCAGCGCGGGGACCTTTACTATTGGCTACACCTTC. Looking up the rest from reference TRBV7-2 and TRBJ1-2 gives the full variable domain: GAGVSQSPSNKVTEKGKDVELRCDPISGHTALYWYRQSLGQGLEFLIYFQGNSAPDKSGLPSDRFSAERTGGSVSTLTIQRTQQEDSAVYLCASSAGTFTIGYTFGSGTRLTVV.

The V call is TRBV5-1, the J call TRBJ2-1; D remains unclear. CDR1 is SGHRS, CDR2 YFSETQ, per germline. The CDR3 totals 13 residues. Deletions cut 0 bases from V and 4 bases from J, with 5 bases between. The CDR3 is CASSLGGYNEQFF. For the CDR3, the DNA is TGCGCCAGCAGCTTGGGAGGTTACAATGAGCAGTTCTTC.

The CDR3 loop is CASSELGTGEQFF. DNA of the CDR3: TGTGCCAGCAGTGAACTGGGGACAGGTGAGCAGTTCTTC. This chain connects TRBV6-1 to TRBJ2-1, with 8 bases that match TRBD1. The CDR3 is 13 residues long. V dropped 2 bases and J dropped 9; count of bases not matched to a gene: 3. The V gene's germline CDR1 is MNHNS and CDR2 SASEGT.

There are a few counts of this clone. The V gene is TRBV4-2, the J gene TRBJ2-7; no clear D. The germline CDR1 and CDR2 sequences are LGHNA and YNFKEQ. Trimming left V 0 bases short and J 5 bases short, with 8 bases between. There are 13 residues in the CDR3. CDR3 nucleotide sequence: TGTGCCAGCAGCCAAGATTACGTAGACGAGCAGTACTTC. Encoded protein: CASSQDYVDEQYF.